This T cell receptor (beta chain) was observed in a study of T cell clonotyping in hematopoietic cell transplantation. Findings of the study overall: At the given depth, recipient repertoires were over 97% de novo clonotypes.

About this clone: Its antigen is undetermined.

Trimming left V 2 bases short and J 7 bases short, with 9 bases between. Germline assignment: CDR1 MNHNY and CDR2 SVGAGI (reference sequence). The CDR3 spans 13 residues. TCRdb keeps only in-frame clones here, not all; method: immunoSEQ multiplex PCR. The table lists approximately 2,000 clones, roughly 92% of them singletons. The origin of this receptor is a female patient between 50 and 59 years old who had an allogeneic stem cell transplant from a related donor, so the T cells may come from the graft donor. Some clones in this sample may be carry-over from other donors' samples. The material was peripheral blood mononuclear cells, obtained 30 days after allogeneic stem cell transplant. V is TRBV6-6 and J is TRBJ1-5; D uncertain. The CDR3 loop reads CASSYALIQPQHF. CDR3 coding DNA: TGTGCCAGCAGTTACGCCTTAATCCAGCCCCAGCATTTT.